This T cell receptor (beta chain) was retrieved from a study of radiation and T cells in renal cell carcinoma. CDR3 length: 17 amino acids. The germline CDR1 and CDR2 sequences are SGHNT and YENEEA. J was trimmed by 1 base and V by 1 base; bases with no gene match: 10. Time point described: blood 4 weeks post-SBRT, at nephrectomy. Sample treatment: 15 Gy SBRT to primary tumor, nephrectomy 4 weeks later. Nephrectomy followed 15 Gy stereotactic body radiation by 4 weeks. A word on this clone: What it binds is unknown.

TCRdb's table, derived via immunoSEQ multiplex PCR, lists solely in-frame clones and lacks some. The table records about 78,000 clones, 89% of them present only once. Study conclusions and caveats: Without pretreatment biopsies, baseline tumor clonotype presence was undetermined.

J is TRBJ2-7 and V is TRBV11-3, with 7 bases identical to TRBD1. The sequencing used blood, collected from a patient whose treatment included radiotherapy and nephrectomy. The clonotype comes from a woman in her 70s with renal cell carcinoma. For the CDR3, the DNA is TGTGCCAGCAGCTTAGGGGAAAGACGACAGGGATCCTACGAGCAGTACTTC. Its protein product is CASSLGERRQGSYEQYF. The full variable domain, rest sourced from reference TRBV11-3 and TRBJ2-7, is EAGVVQSPRYKIIEKKQPVAFWCNPISGHNTLYWYLQNLGQGPELLIRYENEEAVDDSQLPKDRFSAERLKGVDSTLKIQPAELGDSAVYLCASSLGERRQGSYEQYFGPGTRLTVT.